The 3 T cell receptor beta chains given below trace back to one sample, sequenced in a study of T cells in Graves' hyperthyroidism and ophthalmopathy. Authors of the study amplified TCR beta CDR3 regions from RNA transcripts. HTBI primers were used for first-round RT-PCR of the TCR CDR3. MiXCR was run by TCRdb on the multiplex PCR reads, yielding one entry per CDR3 protein. The sample includes about 350,000 distinct CDR3 sequences, around 13% of them seen just once. Sequences were obtained from blood. The receptors were sampled from a woman aged 25-40 years with Graves' hyperthyroidism.

This clonotype has at least ten counts. The rearrangement links TRBV20-1 to TRBJ2-3; 7 positions agree with TRBD2. V trimming: 2 bases; J trimming: 1 base; junction bases outside the gene matches: 15. The CDR3 is 18 residues long. The germline CDR1 and CDR2 sequences are DFQATT and SNEGSKA (reference sequence). CDR3 sequence reads: CSARLIRPVAGGTDTQYF. The CDR3 DNA reads TGCAGTGCTAGACTAATAAGACCCGTAGCGGGTGGCACAGATACGCAGTATTTT.

The J gene is TRBJ2-5, the V gene TRBV4-1; D may match TRBD1 or TRBD2 (5 bases each). This CDR3 comprises 15 residues. Trimming shortened V by 0 bases and J by 4 bases, and 12 bases separated the two germline ends. Germline CDR1 is MGHRA and CDR2 is YSYEKL. The CDR3 bases are TGCGCCAGCAGCCAAGAGTTCGGGGACCTAGAGACCCAGTACTTC. This gives the protein CASSQEFGDLETQYF.

In its sample, this clonotype was seen a few times. The J gene is TRBJ1-1, the V gene TRBV7-8; 7 nucleotides match TRBD1. Germline V gene lookup returns CDR1 SGHVS and CDR2 FQNEAQ. With 4 bases clipped from V and 0 bases from J, the junction kept 8 bases outside the gene matches. CDR3 size: 16 residues. For the CDR3, the DNA is TGTGCCAGCAGCTCGACAGGGACAGACATGAACACTGAAGCTTTCTTT. This encodes CASSSTGTDMNTEAFF.